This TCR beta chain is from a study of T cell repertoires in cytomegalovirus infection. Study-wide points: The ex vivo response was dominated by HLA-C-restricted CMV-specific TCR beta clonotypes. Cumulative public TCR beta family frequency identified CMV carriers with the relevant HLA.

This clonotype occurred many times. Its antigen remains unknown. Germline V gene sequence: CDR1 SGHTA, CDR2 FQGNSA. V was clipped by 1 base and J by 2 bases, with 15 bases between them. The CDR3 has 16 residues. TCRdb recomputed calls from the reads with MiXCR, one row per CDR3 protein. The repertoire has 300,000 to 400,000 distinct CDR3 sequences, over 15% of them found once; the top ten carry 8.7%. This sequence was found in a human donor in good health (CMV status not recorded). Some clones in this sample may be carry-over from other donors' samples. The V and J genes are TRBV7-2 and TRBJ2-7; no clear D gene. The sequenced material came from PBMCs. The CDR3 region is CASSLVGLASAYEQYF. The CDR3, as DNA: TGTGCCAGCAGCTTAGTCGGTCTCGCAAGCGCCTACGAGCAGTACTTC.